Reported below is one T cell receptor beta chain. This entry is derived from a study of control samples from healthy donors and cancer patients. This CDR3 has 15 amino acids. Trimming at V came to 0 bases and at J to 5 bases, leaving 6 bases not matched to a gene. Germline-derived CDR1 and CDR2 are SGDLS and YYNGEE. Measured with immunoSEQ multiplex PCR; TCRdb has only the in-frame clones, and not every one. The sample has more than 85,000 clones, around four fifths seen once; the top ten hold over 10%. The source material was blood. The receptor was derived from a woman aged 45-65 years in good health. This chain links TRBV9 with TRBJ2-5; 8 bases agree with TRBD1. CDR3 loop: CASSVETGGSETQYF. The CDR3 nucleotides read TGTGCCAGCAGCGTAGAAACAGGGGGGTCGGAGACCCAGTACTTC.